The rows below give T cell receptor beta chains drawn from one sample of a study of T cell responses to AZD1222 COVID-19 vaccine. Data came from immunoSEQ multiplex PCR; TCRdb stores just in-frame clones and leaves some out. The sample holds around 99,000 clones, 89% seen once. The starting material was peripheral blood, obtained on day 0 of AZD1222 vaccination. The receptors shown here come from an adult in good health. The CDR3 runs from the conserved cysteine through the conserved F or W. A D gene is named only where the DNA matches it firmly. Rows give clone size only sometimes, using once, few, many, or a class for an expanded clone.

clone size,J gene,V gene,D gene,CDR3 protein,CDR3 DNA
.,TRBJ1-1,TRBV2,.,CASSEFAPEAFF,TGTGCCAGCAGTGAGTTCGCGCCTGAAGCTTTCTTT
.,TRBJ1-2,TRBV19,.,CASSTPYGYTF,TGTGCCAGTAGTACCCCATATGGCTACACCTTC
.,TRBJ2-1,TRBV11-2,.,CASSLSGPYNEQFF,TGTGCCAGCAGCTTATCCGGGCCCTACAATGAGCAGTTCTTC
.,TRBJ1-1,TRBV7-2,.,CASMEGRNTEAFF,TGTGCCAGTATGGAGGGCAGGAACACTGAAGCTTTCTTT
.,TRBJ2-7,TRBV4-1,.,CASSQAAYGYEQYF,TGCGCCAGCAGCCAAGCGGCGTATGGCTACGAGCAGTACTTC
.,TRBJ1-3,TRBV18,.,CASSLRTAQAGNTIYF,TGTGCCAGCTCACTGCGGACCGCCCAGGCTGGAAACACCATATATTTT
.,TRBJ2-4,TRBV5-4,.,CASSFHNENIQYF,TGTGCCAGCAGCTTCCACAATGAAAACATTCAGTACTTC
.,TRBJ1-3,TRBV28,.,CASSFSQGGNTIYF,TGTGCCAGCAGTTTCTCACAGGGAGGAAACACCATATATTTT
.,TRBJ2-1,TRBV5-1,TRBD2,CASNPLAGAYNEQFF,TGCGCCAGCAACCCCCTAGCGGGAGCTTACAATGAGCAGTTCTTC
.,TRBJ2-6,TRBV27,.,CASRPLGSGANVLTF,TGTGCCAGCAGACCGCTCGGGTCTGGGGCCAACGTCCTGACTTTC
once,TRBJ2-1,TRBV19,.,CASSTLSSGPYNEQFF,TGTGCCAGTAGTACCTTGAGTAGCGGCCCATACAATGAGCAGTTCTTC